The 11 T cell receptor beta chains reported below all come from one sample, sequenced in a study of CD8+CD57+ T cells in acquired aplastic anemia. Both TCR beta VDJ combination and CDR3 sequence profiling were carried out. Genomic DNA was the template for this profiling. TCRdb processed the reads anew with MiXCR; each CDR3 protein has one entry. Among just over 450,000 distinct CDR3 sequences listed, over 25% were seen once. Sequenced patients had shown CD8+CD57+ cell expansion by flow cytometry. The specimen sequenced was sorted CD4+, CD8+, or CD8+CD57+ T cells (not recorded which) from PBMCs. The receptors originated from a human donor with aplastic anemia.

This clonotype was found a few times. This chain joins TRBV12-3 or TRBV12-4 and TRBJ2-2; 7 nucleotides line up with TRBD1. There are 16 residues in the CDR3. With 0 bases clipped from V and 4 bases from J, the junction kept 5 bases outside the gene matches. CDR3 nucleotides: TGTGCCAGCAGTTTAGCCTTACCAGGGGGCACCGGGGAGCTGTTTTTT. It is translated as CASSLALPGGTGELFF.

The gene calls are TRBV7-3 and TRBJ2-3, with TRBD2 matching over 9 bases. V was clipped by 2 bases and J by 11 bases; unmatched bases: 14. The CDR3 sequence is 16 residues long. Germline lookup yields CDR1 SGHTA and CDR2 FQGTGA. The CDR3 protein is CASSLLAGGPGNEQYF. The CDR3, as DNA: TGTGCCAGCAGCTTATTGGCGGGAGGGCCGGGGAATGAGCAGTATTTT.

This clonotype showed up just a few times. The V gene is TRBV20-1, the J gene TRBJ1-3; D is possibly TRBD1 (5 bases). Germline-derived CDR1 and CDR2 are DFQATT and SNEGSKA (reference sequence). This CDR3 contains 14 residues. V was pared by 6 bases and J by 0 bases, with 12 bases between. In DNA, the CDR3 is TGCAGTGCCCTAACAGGCGTCTCTGGAAACACCATATATTTT. It yields the protein CSALTGVSGNTIYF.

Only a few counts were recorded for this clonotype. CDR3 in amino acids: CASRGTSGSTDTQYF. As DNA, the CDR3 is TGTGCCAGCAGGGGGACTAGCGGGAGCACAGATACGCAGTATTTT. The chain joins TRBV6-1 to TRBJ2-3; 12 bases are a match to TRBD2. Germline V CDR1 and CDR2: MNHNS, SASEGT. The CDR3 covers 15 residues. The junction had 1 base not matched to a gene; V was cut back by 6 bases and J by 0 bases.

This clonotype was counted ten times or more. The V call is TRBV20-1, the J call TRBJ1-2, with D unclear. V shed 0 bases and J shed 4 bases, with 15 bases lying between them. The CDR3 totals 15 residues. Germline CDR1 DFQATT, CDR2 SNEGSKA (reference sequence). The CDR3 sequence is CSARDRLASGYGYTF. DNA for the CDR3: TGCAGTGCTAGAGATCGGTTGGCCAGCGGCTATGGCTACACCTTC.

The table lists this clonotype with a few counts. The chain uses TRBV10-3 and TRBJ1-1, with D maybe TRBD1 (5 bases). This CDR3 is 17 amino acids long. Trimming took off 10 bases at V and 6 bases at J, with 30 bases between the two ends. Per the germline V gene, CDR1 is ENHRY and CDR2 is SYGVKD. The CDR3 nucleotides are TGTGCCAGCAGCCAAGATGGGGGGGTGTCCAGGTACGCTGAAGCTTTCTTT. This sequence encodes CASSQDGGVSRYAEAFF.

This clonotype has ten or more counts. The chain employs TRBV10-3 and TRBJ1-2, with no clear D. Trimming cost V 0 bases and J 2 bases, with 10 bases left between them. Germline V gives CDR1 ENHRY, CDR2 SYGVKD. The CDR3 loop spans 15 amino acids. The CDR3 sequence is CAISESSKQNYGYTF. DNA of the CDR3: TGTGCCATCAGTGAGTCTAGCAAGCAGAACTATGGCTACACCTTC.

This clonotype turned up a few times. The junction does not match germline at one end; this may be a read error. The J gene is TRBJ1-6, the V gene TRBV10-3; 7 bases match TRBD1. The CDR3 is 16 residues long. Germline loops: CDR1 ENHRY, CDR2 SYGVKD. CDR3 in DNA: TGTGCCAGCAGTGCGGACAGGAGCTCCTATAATTCACCCCTCCACTTT. This translates into CASSADRSSYNSPLHF.

This clonotype was recorded at least ten times. The chain combines TRBV20-1 with TRBJ2-7, with TRBD2 matching over 12 bases. V shed 6 bases and J 5 bases; nucleotides not matched to a gene: 11. CDR1 is DFQATT and CDR2 is SNEGSKA in the germline V gene (reference sequence). The CDR3 runs 15 residues. CDR3 sequence reads: CSAGGGLAGLNEQYF. In DNA form, the CDR3 reads TGCAGTGCCGGGGGCGGACTAGCGGGGTTAAACGAGCAGTACTTC.

There are a few counts of this clonotype. The gene calls are TRBV7-2 and TRBJ1-1; 7 positions match TRBD1. The length of the CDR3 is 14 residues. V dropped 5 bases and J dropped 1; count of bases not matched to a gene: 4. Germline V gene lookup returns CDR1 SGHTA and CDR2 FQGNSA. CDR3 loop: CASSANRGNTEAFF. CDR3 coding DNA: TGTGCCAGCAGCGCCAACAGGGGGAACACTGAAGCTTTCTTT.

This clonotype has ten or more counts. The genes are TRBV20-1 and TRBJ2-7; D is undetermined. This CDR3 has 13 residues. V lost 4 bases and J lost 3, with 13 bases in between. Germline loops: CDR1 DFQATT, CDR2 SNEGSKA (reference sequence). CDR3 in DNA: TGCAGTGCTAACCCCTCCGTCGACTACGAGCAGTACTTC. Protein product: CSANPSVDYEQYF.